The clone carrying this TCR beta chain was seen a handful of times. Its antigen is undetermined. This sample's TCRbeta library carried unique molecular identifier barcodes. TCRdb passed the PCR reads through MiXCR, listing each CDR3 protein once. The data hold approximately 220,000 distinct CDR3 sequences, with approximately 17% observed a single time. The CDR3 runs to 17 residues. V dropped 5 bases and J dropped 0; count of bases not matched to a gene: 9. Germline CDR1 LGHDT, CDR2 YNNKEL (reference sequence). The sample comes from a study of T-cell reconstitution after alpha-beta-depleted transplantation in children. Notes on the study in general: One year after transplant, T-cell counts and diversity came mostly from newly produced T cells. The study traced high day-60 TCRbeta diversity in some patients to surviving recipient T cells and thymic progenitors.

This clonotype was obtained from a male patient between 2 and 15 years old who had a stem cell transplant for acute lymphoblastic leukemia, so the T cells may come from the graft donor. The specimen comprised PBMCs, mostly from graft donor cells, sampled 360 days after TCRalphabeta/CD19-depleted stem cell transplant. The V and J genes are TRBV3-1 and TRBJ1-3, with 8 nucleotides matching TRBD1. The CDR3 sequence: CASSNGQGPFSGNTIYF. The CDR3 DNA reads TGTGCCAGCAGCAACGGACAGGGCCCCTTCTCTGGAAACACCATATATTTT.